This T cell receptor beta chain emerged from a study of technical replicates of blood from several donors. Germline V lookup: CDR1 MNHNS, CDR2 SASEGT. The germline V and J ends were trimmed by 7 bases and 2 bases, with 15 bases remaining between them. The CDR3 extends over 15 amino acids. Generated by immunoSEQ multiplex PCR, the TCRdb table keeps only in-frame clones and is missing some. The data contain approximately 92,000 clones, 95% of them singletons. The clonotype comes from a human donor in good health. V gene TRBV6-1 combines with J gene TRBJ2-1; TRBD1 is a possible D gene (6 bases). The sample was T cells isolated from PBMCs. The CDR3 region is CASIQAWGPYNEQFF. CDR3 nucleotides: TGTGCCAGCATCCAGGCATGGGGGCCCTACAATGAGCAGTTCTTC.